The entry that follows covers one T cell receptor beta chain sequence. What it recognizes is unknown. This entry is derived from a study of cytomegalovirus exposure and HLA in healthy donors. Study-wide points: The classifier reportedly diagnosed cytomegalovirus status with high specificity and sensitivity.

Generated by immunoSEQ multiplex PCR, the TCRdb table keeps only in-frame clones and is missing some. The sample carries 250,000 to 350,000 clones, approximately 88% recorded once. Trimming removed 5 bases from V and 7 bases from J, with 9 bases in between. The CDR3 has 12 residues. Germline V gives CDR1 SGHAT, CDR2 FQNNGV. The sample was PBMCs. The V and J genes are TRBV11-2 and TRBJ2-1; D is possibly TRBD1 (5 bases). The sequence derives from a man aged 25 to 40 in good health and CMV-seronegative. This CDR3 reads CASSPTVNEQFF. DNA of the CDR3: TGTGCCAGCAGCCCGACAGTTAATGAGCAGTTCTTC.